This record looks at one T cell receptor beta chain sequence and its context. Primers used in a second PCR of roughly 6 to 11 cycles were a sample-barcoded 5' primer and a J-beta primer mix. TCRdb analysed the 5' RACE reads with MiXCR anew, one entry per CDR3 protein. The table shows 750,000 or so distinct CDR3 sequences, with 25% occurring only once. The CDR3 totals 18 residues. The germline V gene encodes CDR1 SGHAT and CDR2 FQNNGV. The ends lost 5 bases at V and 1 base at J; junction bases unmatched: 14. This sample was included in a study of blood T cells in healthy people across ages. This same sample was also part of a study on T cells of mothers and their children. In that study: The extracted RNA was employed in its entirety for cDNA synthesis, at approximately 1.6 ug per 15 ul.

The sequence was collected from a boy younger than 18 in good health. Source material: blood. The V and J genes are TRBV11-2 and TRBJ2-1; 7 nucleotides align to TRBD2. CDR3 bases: TGTGCCAGCAGCAAATATATGGGCGGACTAGAATCCTACAATGAGCAGTTCTTC. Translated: CASSKYMGGLESYNEQFF. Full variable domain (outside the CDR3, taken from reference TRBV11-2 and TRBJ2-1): EAGVAQSPRYKIIEKRQSVAFWCNPISGHATLYWYQQILGQGPKLLIQFQNNGVVDDSQLPKDRFSAERLKGVDSTLKIQPAKLEDSAVYLCASSKYMGGLESYNEQFFGPGTRLTVL.